This T cell receptor (beta chain) was identified in a study of CD8+ T cells in alopecia areata. Study in general: Treated patients swallowed 5 to 10 mg of oral tofacitinib twice daily. Study conclusions and caveats: Resident alphabeta T-cell populations of normal skin are likewise subject to sequencing in scalp samples.

CDR1 is LNHNV and CDR2 is YYDKDF in the germline V gene (reference sequence). The CDR3 consists of 15 residues. Trimming left V 0 bases short and J 6 bases short, with 9 bases between. As to this clone: Its antigen is unknown.

Sequencing relied on a cDNA template that was reverse transcribed from extracted RNA. Measured with immunoSEQ multiplex PCR; TCRdb has only the in-frame clones, and not every one. The profile covers 150,000 or so clones, with about 66% appearing a single time and roughly 10% taken by the ten largest. The sequences come from CD8+ T cells sorted from blood, collected at week 0. This sequence joins TRBV15 and TRBJ1-6; D gene unclear. The sequence came from a human donor with alopecia areata. The CDR3 region has the DNA TGTGCCACCAGCAGAGATTCCGGGCTTAATTCACCCCTCCACTTT. Its protein is CATSRDSGLNSPLHF.